These 26 T cell receptor beta chains were sequenced from one sample in a study of T cell responses to AZD1222 COVID-19 vaccine. Produced via immunoSEQ multiplex PCR; TCRdb's table is partial and in-frame only. The repertoire holds approximately 89,000 clones, 86% seen once, with around 5.9% in the top ten. This material consisted of peripheral blood, taken 28 days after the second AZD1222 dose. These receptors originate from an adult who received the AZD1222 COVID-19 vaccine.

This clone was seen a few times. This chain uses TRBV9 with TRBJ2-3, with 7 bases matching TRBD2. Trimming removed 4 bases from V and 8 bases from J; junction bases left unmatched: 13. CDR3 length equals 15 residues. The germline V gene encodes CDR1 SGDLS and CDR2 YYNGEE. The CDR3 DNA reads as TGTGCCAGCAGCCACGCTAGCGGTGCTGGGGGTACGCAGTATTTT. It yields the protein CASSHASGAGGTQYF.

This clone was observed a single time. The V gene is TRBV29-1, the J gene TRBJ1-3, with D uncertain. Germline V gene data show CDR1 as SQVTM and CDR2 as ANQGSEA. The V end was cut by 1 base, the J end by 0 bases, with 4 bases between. The CDR3 spans 13 residues. The CDR3 nucleotides are TGCAGCGTTGAAGTTTCCTCTGGAAACACCATATATTTT. Amino acid sequence: CSVEVSSGNTIYF. Based on the CDR3 plus reference TRBV29-1 and TRBJ1-3, the full variable domain is SAVISQKPSRDICQRGTSLTIQCQVDSQVTMMFWYRQQPGQSLTLIATANQGSEATYESGFVIDKFPISRPNLTFSTLTVSNMSPEDSSIYLCSVEVSSGNTIYFGEGSWLTVV.

This clone has just one count. This chain connects TRBV11-3 to TRBJ2-7, with 9 bases aligning to TRBD1. After removal of 5 bases from V and 1 base from J, the junction contained 3 bases not matched to a gene. Germline CDR1 SGHNT, CDR2 YENEEA. This CDR3 has 14 residues. CDR3 coding DNA: TGTGCCAGCAGCCCCGGGACAGGGTCCTACGAGCAGTACTTC. This sequence encodes CASSPGTGSYEQYF.

This chain links TRBV6-5 with TRBJ2-7, with TRBD1 as a possible D gene (6 bases). CDR1 and CDR2 from the germline V gene are MNHEY and SVGAGI. The CDR3 covers 13 residues. Trimming shortened V by 8 bases and J by 2 bases, and 13 bases separated the two germline ends. CDR3 DNA sequence: TGTGCCAGCCGGGACACCCCCCCCTACGAGCAGTACTTC. It codes for CASRDTPPYEQYF.

The chain joins TRBV19 to TRBJ1-4; 9 positions match TRBD1. CDR3 length equals 15 residues. In germline, CDR1 is LNHDA, CDR2 SQIVND (reference sequence). Trimming took 5 bases from V and 5 from J; bases not matched to a gene: 6. This chain's CDR3 is CASSPGQGINEKLFF. CDR3 DNA: TGTGCCAGTAGTCCCGGACAGGGGATCAATGAAAAACTGTTTTTT. The full variable domain, completed using reference TRBV19 and TRBJ1-4, is DGGITQSPKYLFRKEGQNVTLSCEQNLNHDAMYWYRQDPGQGLRLIYYSQIVNDFQKGDIAEGYSVSREKKESFPLTVTSAQKNPTAFYLCASSPGQGINEKLFFGSGTQLSVL.

The chain recombines TRBV18 with TRBJ2-7; 7 nucleotides agree with TRBD1. With 4 bases clipped from V and 0 bases from J, the junction kept 15 bases outside the gene matches. Germline V gene data show CDR1 as KGHSH and CDR2 as LQKENI. The CDR3 is 18 amino acids. In nucleotides, the CDR3 is TGTGCCAGCTCACTGAAGTCACTTTCCGGGACAGCCTCCTACGAGCAGTACTTC. Its translation: CASSLKSLSGTASYEQYF.

The gene calls are TRBV6-5 and TRBJ1-2; D uncertain. This CDR3 is 14 amino acids long. The germline V gene has CDR1 MNHEY and CDR2 SVGAGI. Trimming took off 6 bases at V and 2 bases at J, with 13 bases between the two ends. Written as DNA, the CDR3 is TGTGCCAGCAGGAGACTGGAGGGCAACTATGGCTACACCTTC. It translates to CASRRLEGNYGYTF.

CDR3 sequence reads: CATSPGDSTDTQYF. In DNA, the CDR3 is TGTGCCACCAGCCCCGGGGACAGCACAGATACGCAGTATTTT. V gene TRBV15 combines with J gene TRBJ2-3; D tentatively fits TRBD1 or TRBD2 (5 bases each). This CDR3 spans 14 amino acids. Trimming took 5 bases from V and 0 from J, leaving 9 bases between them. Germline values: CDR1 LNHNV, CDR2 YYDKDF (reference sequence). The whole variable domain, filled in from reference TRBV15 and TRBJ2-3, reads DAMVIQNPRYQVTQFGKPVTLSCSQTLNHNVMYWYQQKSSQAPKLLFHYYDKDFNNEADTPDNFQSRRPNTSFCFLDIRSPGLGDTAMYLCATSPGDSTDTQYFGPGTRLTVL.

V gene TRBV7-3 combines with J gene TRBJ2-1, with TRBD2 matching over 7 bases. The CDR3 consists of 15 residues. CDR1 is SGHTA and CDR2 is FQGTGA in the germline V gene. Trimming at V came to 1 base and at J to 0 bases, leaving 0 bases not matched to a gene. This CDR3 is CASSLSGSSYNEQFF. The CDR3 DNA follows: TGTGCCAGCAGCTTAAGCGGGAGCTCCTACAATGAGCAGTTCTTC. Full variable domain (outside the CDR3, taken from reference TRBV7-3 and TRBJ2-1): GAGVSQTPSNKVTEKGKYVELRCDPISGHTALYWYRQSLGQGPEFLIYFQGTGAADDSGLPNDRFFAVRPEGSVSTLKIQRTERGDSAVYLCASSLSGSSYNEQFFGPGTRLTVL.

The chain couples TRBV28 to TRBJ1-2; TRBD1 might be the D (6 bases). V lost 7 bases, J lost 5 bases, and 14 bases lay in between. Germline V gives CDR1 MDHEN, CDR2 SYDVKM. The CDR3 has 13 residues. In DNA, the CDR3 is TGTGCCAGCACCACAGCAGGGGTATATGGCTACACCTTC. This gives the protein CASTTAGVYGYTF.

This chain links TRBV7-7 with TRBJ2-3; the D gene could be TRBD1 or TRBD2 (6 bases each). The CDR3 has 15 residues. V was pared by 0 bases and J by 0 bases, with 7 bases between. Looked up from germline, CDR1 is SSHAT and CDR2 is FNYEAQ (reference sequence). The CDR3 sequence is CASSLAGGSTDTQYF. The CDR3 DNA follows: TGTGCCAGCAGCTTAGCCGGGGGCAGCACAGATACGCAGTATTTT.

This clone was found once. This chain links TRBV30 with TRBJ1-5; TRBD1 might be the D (6 bases). Germline lookup yields CDR1 GTSNPN and CDR2 SVGIG (reference sequence). With 5 bases removed from V and 5 bases from J, the gap between germline ends came to 10 bases. This CDR3 region has 12 residues. Written as DNA, the CDR3 is TGTGCCTGGGAGGAGGGGGATCAGCCCCAGCATTTT. As protein: CAWEEGDQPQHF.

This clone has a single count. The chain employs TRBV6-2 or TRBV6-3 and TRBJ1-2; 10 nucleotides align to TRBD1. Per the germline V gene, CDR1 is MNHEY and CDR2 is SVGEGT. The CDR3 is 17 amino acids. J lost 5 bases, V lost 5 bases, and 14 bases had no gene match. CDR3 DNA sequence: TGTGCCAGCAGTCATATGATACTCACGGGACAGGGGTATGGCTACACCTTC. Protein product: CASSHMILTGQGYGYTF.

V and J are TRBV18 and TRBJ1-2, with TRBD1 matching over 8 bases. With V trimmed by 1 base and J by 4 bases, 8 bases remained unmatched. Looked up from germline, CDR1 is KGHSH and CDR2 is LQKENI. The CDR3 totals 16 residues. CDR3 coding DNA: TGTGCCAGCTCACCACAAACTACGGGACAGGCCTATGGCTACACCTTC. Protein product: CASSPQTTGQAYGYTF.

The rearrangement uses TRBV19 and TRBJ1-5, with D possibly being TRBD1 (5 bases). The CDR3 is made up of 17 amino acids. The V and J ends lost 3 bases and 0 bases respectively, with 15 bases between them. From germline, CDR1 is LNHDA and CDR2 SQIVND (reference sequence). The DNA for the CDR3 is TGTGCCAGTAGTATCGCCCGGGGGGGTTATAGCAATCAGCCCCAGCATTTT. As protein: CASSIARGGYSNQPQHF.

The V call is TRBV21-1, the J call TRBJ2-1. TRBV21-1 is noted as a pseudogene. The CDR3 runs to 11 residues. The CDR3 sequence: CASSKGNEQFF. The CDR3 DNA reads as TGTGCCAGCAGCAAAGGCAATGAGCAGTTCTTC.

The CDR3 region is CASSQRTGWNTEAFF. The CDR3 DNA sequence: TGTGCCAGCAGCCAACGGACAGGGTGGAACACTGAAGCTTTCTTT. The chain is built from TRBV7-2 and TRBJ1-1; 8 bases are a match to TRBD1. Germline loops: CDR1 SGHTA, CDR2 FQGNSA. CDR3 length equals 15 residues. V lost 5 bases to trimming and J lost 1 base; unmatched junction nucleotides: 6.

The chain combines TRBV21-1 with TRBJ2-7. TRBV21-1 is reported as a pseudogene. The CDR3 has 17 amino acids. CDR3 sequence (DNA): TGTGCCAGCAGCCAGTCAGAGGGGCCCTCCTTCTCCTACGAGCAGTACTTC. Translation: CASSQSEGPSFSYEQYF.

The chain combines TRBV18 with TRBJ2-5; 12 bases are shared with TRBD2. From germline, CDR1 is KGHSH and CDR2 LQKENI. With V trimmed by 0 bases and J by 5 bases, 10 bases remained unmatched. The CDR3 is made up of 18 amino acids. The CDR3 DNA reads as TGTGCCAGCTCACCACCCCCCCTAACTAGCGGGGGGTCGGAGACCCAGTACTTC. Protein sequence: CASSPPPLTSGGSETQYF.

As DNA, the CDR3 is TGTGCCAGTCCCTATGAAAGGACAGACTCTGGAAACACCATATATTTT. This encodes CASPYERTDSGNTIYF. The J gene is TRBJ1-3, the V gene TRBV19; D possibly corresponds to TRBD1 (6 bases). Germline-derived CDR1 and CDR2 are LNHDA and SQIVND (reference sequence). The CDR3 loop spans 16 amino acids. Trimming left V 8 bases short and J 0 bases short, with 17 bases between.

CDR3 in amino acids: CASRTSGTNTGELFF. As DNA, the CDR3 is TGTGCCAGTAGGACAAGCGGGACTAACACCGGGGAGCTGTTTTTT. The genes are TRBV19 and TRBJ2-2; TRBD2 agrees at 7 bases. Germline V CDR1 and CDR2: LNHDA, SQIVND (reference sequence). CDR3 length equals 15 residues. Germline trimming cut 6 bases from V and 2 bases from J; bases unmatched to any gene: 6.

The CDR3 is CASSTGQQGGYTF. In DNA, the CDR3 is TGTGCCAGCAGCACTGGCCAGCAGGGAGGCTACACCTTC. The V and J genes are TRBV12-3 or TRBV12-4 and TRBJ1-2, with D possibly matching TRBD1 (5 bases). The CDR3 length is 13 residues. The germline V and J ends were trimmed by 6 bases and 8 bases, with 16 bases remaining between them.

The chain combines TRBV28 with TRBJ1-1; D not certain. CDR1 is MDHEN, CDR2 SYDVKM, per germline. V was clipped by 5 bases and J by 3 bases, with 7 bases between them. The CDR3 runs 12 residues. CDR3 amino acids: CASSRRDTEAFF. The CDR3 coding sequence is TGTGCCAGCAGTCGCCGGGACACTGAAGCTTTCTTT.

Only one count was recorded for this clone. The V and J genes are TRBV7-9 and TRBJ2-1; 9 nucleotides align to TRBD2. The germline gives CDR1 SEHNR, CDR2 FQNEAQ (reference sequence). CDR3 size: 14 residues. V was clipped by 11 bases and J by 5 bases; unmatched bases: 10. In nucleotides, the CDR3 is TGTGCCGCCGCGCGGGGGGGTCCGGACAATGAGCAGTTCTTC. This translates into CAAARGGPDNEQFF.

The CDR3 sequence is CASSNQGRGTDTQYF. CDR3 coding DNA: TGTGCCAGTAGTAACCAGGGCCGGGGCACAGATACGCAGTATTTT. The V gene is TRBV19, the J gene TRBJ2-3; D may be TRBD1 (5 bases). Germline assignment: CDR1 LNHDA and CDR2 SQIVND (reference sequence). This CDR3 region has 15 residues. Trimming took 4 bases from V and 1 from J, leaving 12 bases between them.

This rearrangement joins TRBV19 to TRBJ1-2, with 9 bases fitting TRBD1. The V segment lost 5 bases and the J segment 9 bases; nucleotides outside the gene matches: 10. The germline gives CDR1 LNHDA, CDR2 SQIVND (reference sequence). This CDR3 is built from 14 residues. For the CDR3, the DNA is TGTGCCAGTAGTGCAGGACAGGGGAGAAGTAGCTACACCTTC. It encodes CASSAGQGRSSYTF.